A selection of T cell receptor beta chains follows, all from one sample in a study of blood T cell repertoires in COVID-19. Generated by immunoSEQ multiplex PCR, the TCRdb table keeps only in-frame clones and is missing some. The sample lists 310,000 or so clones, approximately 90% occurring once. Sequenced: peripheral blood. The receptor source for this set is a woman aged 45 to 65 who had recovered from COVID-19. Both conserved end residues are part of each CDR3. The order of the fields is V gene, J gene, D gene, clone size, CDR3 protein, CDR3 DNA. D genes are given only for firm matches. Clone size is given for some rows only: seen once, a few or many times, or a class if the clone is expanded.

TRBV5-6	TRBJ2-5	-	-	CASSLEPWETQYF	TGTGCCAGCAGCTTGGAGCCATGGGAGACCCAGTACTTC
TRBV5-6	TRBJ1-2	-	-	CASSSLATIANYGYTF	TGTGCCAGCAGCTCCCTCGCGACAATCGCTAACTATGGCTACACCTTC
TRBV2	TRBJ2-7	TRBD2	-	CASSPQAGGAYEQYF	TGTGCCAGCAGTCCCCAAGCGGGGGGCGCCTACGAGCAGTACTTC
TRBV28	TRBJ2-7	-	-	CASSKHESLYEQYF	TGTGCCAGCAGCAAACATGAATCCCTCTACGAGCAGTACTTC
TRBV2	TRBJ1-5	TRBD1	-	CASRRDRGTNQPQHF	TGTGCCAGCAGGCGGGACAGGGGAACCAATCAGCCCCAGCATTTT
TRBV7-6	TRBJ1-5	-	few	CASSPDKYSNQPQHF	TGTGCCAGCAGTCCCGACAAGTATAGCAATCAGCCCCAGCATTTT
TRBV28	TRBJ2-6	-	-	CASGTSSGANVLTF	TGTGCCAGCGGAACTAGCTCTGGGGCCAACGTCCTGACTTTC
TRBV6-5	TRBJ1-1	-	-	CASHVRGFENTEAFF	TGTGCCAGCCACGTTAGGGGCTTCGAGAACACTGAAGCTTTCTTT
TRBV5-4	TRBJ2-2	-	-	CASSFLGGTGELFF	TGTGCCAGCAGCTTTCTGGGGGGCACCGGGGAGCTGTTTTTT
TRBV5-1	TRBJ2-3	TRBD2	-	CASSLDSGLLAVNTDTQYF	TGCGCCAGCAGCTTGGATTCGGGCTTGCTAGCGGTTAACACAGATACGCAGTATTTT
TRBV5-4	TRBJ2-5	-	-	CASSYEETQYF	TGTGCCAGCAGTTACGAGGAGACCCAGTACTTC
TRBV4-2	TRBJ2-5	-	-	CASSQERFRFQETQYF	TGTGCCAGCAGCCAAGAGAGGTTCAGATTTCAAGAGACCCAGTACTTC
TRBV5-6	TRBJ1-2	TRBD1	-	CASSPDRGSYGYTF	TGTGCCAGCAGCCCGGACAGGGGGAGCTATGGCTACACCTTC
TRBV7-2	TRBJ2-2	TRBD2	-	CASSSGLAGGSYTGELFF	TGTGCCAGCAGCTCGGGACTAGCGGGAGGGTCCTACACCGGGGAGCTGTTTTTT
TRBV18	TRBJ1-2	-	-	CASSPEGARGYTF	TGTGCCAGCTCACCGGAAGGGGCGCGAGGCTACACCTTC
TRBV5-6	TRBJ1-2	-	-	CASSPSQGLWDYTF	TGTGCCAGCAGTCCATCTCAGGGGCTCTGGGACTACACCTTC
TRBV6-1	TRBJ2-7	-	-	CASSERQGGPYEQYF	TGTGCCAGCAGTGAAAGACAGGGAGGCCCCTACGAGCAGTACTTC
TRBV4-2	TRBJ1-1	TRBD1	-	CASSQEADRGGKTEAFF	TGTGCCAGCAGCCAAGAGGCGGACAGGGGTGGAAAAACTGAAGCTTTCTTT
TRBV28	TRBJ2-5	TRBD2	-	CASSLLSSGSPKETQYF	TGTGCCAGCAGTTTACTGAGTAGCGGGAGTCCAAAAGAGACCCAGTACTTC